These 14 T cell receptor beta chains share one sample of origin, sequenced in a study of radiotherapy plus CTLA-4 blockade in lung cancer (dated by TCRdb to about 2018). Receptor amplification or capture employed the immunoSEQ multiplex PCR assay. In TCRdb, the immuneACCESS table is reduced to in-frame sequences with V and J assigned. These tables do not hold every clone; where another copy was compared, an unresolved V gene accounts for under half, and the others remain unexplained. The sample contains some 30,000 clones, 80% to 90% of them found a single time. 20% to 25% of the sample goes to the ten largest clones. Material: peripheral blood, obtained from a patient treated with radiotherapy plus ipilimumab. The receptor source for this set is a human donor with non-small cell lung cancer that progressed on radiotherapy plus ipilimumab.

This chain links TRBV7-9 with TRBJ1-1; the D gene is possibly TRBD1 (6 bases). This CDR3 has 16 residues. Trimming shortened V by 5 bases and J by 4 bases, and 20 bases separated the two germline ends. Germline V gives CDR1 SEHNR, CDR2 FQNEAQ (reference sequence). In nucleotides, the CDR3 is TGTGCCAGCAGCGCTTCCCCAGGGGCGAGGGGCACTGAAGCTTTCTTT. This codes for CASSASPGARGTEAFF.

The genes are TRBV2 and TRBJ1-5, with D uncertain. Looked up from germline, CDR1 is SNHLY and CDR2 is FYNNEI. The V and J ends lost 1 base and 2 bases respectively, with 6 bases between them. This CDR3 comprises 14 residues. The CDR3 sequence is CASSEGTGNQPQHF. CDR3 DNA: TGTGCCAGCAGTGAAGGAACTGGCAATCAGCCCCAGCATTTT.

This chain links TRBV5-4 with TRBJ2-3; TRBD1 is a possible D gene (6 bases). Deletions cut 4 bases from V and 6 bases from J, with 21 bases between. Germline loops: CDR1 SGHNT, CDR2 YYREEE (reference sequence). The CDR3 is 16 amino acids. CDR3 sequence reads: CASSPQGTRAWDTQYF. Written as DNA, the CDR3 is TGTGCCAGCAGCCCGCAGGGGACCCGGGCATGGGATACGCAGTATTTT.

The CDR3 nucleotides are TGTGCCAGCAGCTTAATCCCCGGGGTGGGTGAGCAGTTCTTC. Residues: CASSLIPGVGEQFF. The chain employs TRBV7-3 and TRBJ2-1; D is possibly TRBD2 (5 bases). The germline V and J ends were trimmed by 1 base and 9 bases, with 13 bases remaining between them. Germline values: CDR1 SGHTA, CDR2 FQGTGA. CDR3 length: 14 amino acids.

The chain recombines TRBV7-9 with TRBJ1-5; D is perhaps TRBD1 (5 bases). The CDR3 sequence is 13 residues long. Germline V gene data show CDR1 as SEHNR and CDR2 as FQNEAQ (reference sequence). Trimming cost V 0 bases and J 5 bases, with 5 bases left between them. The CDR3 nucleotides read TGTGCCAGCAGCTTAGCCAGGGATCAGCCCCAGCATTTT. Amino acids: CASSLARDQPQHF.

This clone was recorded a few times. The CDR3 region is CASSSLGAGGREQYF. The CDR3 DNA is TGTGCCAGCAGTTCATTAGGAGCGGGGGGGCGCGAGCAGTACTTC. J is TRBJ2-7 and V is TRBV27; the match to TRBD2 covers 10 bases. The CDR3 spans 15 residues. Per the germline V gene, CDR1 is MNHEY and CDR2 is SMNVEV (reference sequence). The V segment lost 4 bases and the J segment 6 bases; nucleotides outside the gene matches: 9.

The sample holds a few counts of this clone. This sequence joins TRBV4-1 and TRBJ2-5; D might be TRBD2 (6 bases). The CDR3 length is 14 residues. Germline values: CDR1 MGHRA, CDR2 YSYEKL. Trimming took 6 bases from V and 4 from J, leaving 15 bases between them. The chain's CDR3 is CASRGGDIRETQYF. The CDR3 nucleotides are TGCGCCAGCAGGGGCGGGGATATTCGAGAGACCCAGTACTTC.

This clone was found a few times. The V call is TRBV5-4, the J call TRBJ1-1, with TRBD1 as a possible D gene (5 bases). Trimming removed 3 bases at V and 4 bases at J, with 10 bases between. Germline V gene sequence: CDR1 SGHNT, CDR2 YYREEE (reference sequence). The CDR3 spans 13 residues. The CDR3 region has the DNA TGTGCCAGCAGCTATGACCAGGGCACTGAAGCTTTCTTT. Amino acid sequence: CASSYDQGTEAFF.

The chain combines TRBV4-2 with TRBJ2-1, with 10 bases matching TRBD2. V dropped 1 base and J dropped 10; count of bases not matched to a gene: 10. CDR3 size: 16 residues. The germline V gene has CDR1 LGHNA and CDR2 YNFKEQ. The CDR3 sequence: CASSQVSSGGQGEQFF. The CDR3 DNA sequence: TGTGCCAGCAGCCAAGTTTCTAGCGGGGGCCAAGGCGAGCAGTTCTTC.

The gene calls are TRBV6-5 and TRBJ1-2; D is unresolved. V lost 5 bases and J lost 7, with 11 bases in between. CDR3 length: 12 residues. Germline V CDR1 and CDR2: MNHEY, SVGAGI. DNA of the CDR3: TGTGCCAGCAGTAAGAGGGCCGGTGGCTACACCTTC. It codes for CASSKRAGGYTF.

This chain links TRBV7-6 with TRBJ2-5, with 7 positions matching TRBD1. V was clipped by 6 bases and J by 3 bases; unmatched bases: 7. The CDR3 has 14 residues. Germline V gene lookup returns CDR1 SGHVS and CDR2 FNYEAQ. The CDR3: CASSISGQKETQYF. CDR3 coding DNA: TGTGCCAGCAGTATCTCGGGACAGAAAGAGACCCAGTACTTC.

The chain combines TRBV6-5 with TRBJ2-7; TRBD1 might be the D (5 bases). CDR1 is MNHEY and CDR2 is SVGAGI in the germline V gene. The CDR3 covers 13 residues. Trimming took 7 bases from V and 2 from J, leaving 12 bases between them. CDR3 DNA sequence: TGTGCCAGCATAGGGGCACAGACCTACGAGCAGTACTTC. Translation gives CASIGAQTYEQYF.

This clone was observed a few times. This CDR3 is missing its conserved last phenylalanine or tryptophan, likely due to a read error. The genes are TRBV2 and TRBJ1-5; D call uncertain. The CDR3 loop spans 14 amino acids. V shed 5 bases and J shed 1 base, with 9 bases lying between them. The germline gives CDR1 SNHLY, CDR2 FYNNEI. The CDR3 here is CASSSAASNQPQHS. DNA for the CDR3: TGTGCCAGCAGTTCGGCGGCAAGCAATCAGCCCCAGCATTCT.

This clone was recorded once. The chain has TRBV10-3 and TRBJ1-2; D is unclear. This CDR3 has 13 amino acids. V lost 1 base, J lost 8 bases, and 11 bases lay in between. Germline loops: CDR1 ENHRY, CDR2 SYGVKD. CDR3 nucleotide sequence: TGTGCCATCAGTGAGTGGGGAGGGTCGGGCTACACCTTC. This translates into CAISEWGGSGYTF.